Below are 15 T cell receptor beta chains sequenced from a single sample in a study of blood T cell repertoires in COVID-19. The repertoire was sequenced with immunoSEQ multiplex PCR; TCRdb's copy has only in-frame clones and lacks some. This sample has fewer than 200,000 clones; approximately 86% occur once, and the top ten carry roughly 1.3%. The sample consisted of peripheral blood. The receptors originated from a man in his 60s who had recovered from COVID-19.

J is TRBJ2-3 and V is TRBV5-1; the match to TRBD2 covers 8 bases. The CDR3 contains 16 residues. CDR1 is SGHRS and CDR2 is YFSETQ in the germline V gene. V shed 0 bases and J 2 bases; nucleotides not matched to a gene: 5. The DNA for the CDR3 is TGCGCCAGCAGCTTGGTGGGCGGGGGGCACACAGATACGCAGTATTTT. Translating gives CASSLVGGGHTDTQYF.

J is TRBJ2-3 and V is TRBV4-1; 8 bases are a match to TRBD2. There are 16 residues in the CDR3. From germline, CDR1 is MGHRA and CDR2 YSYEKL. Trimming took 1 base from V and 1 from J; bases not matched to a gene: 4. CDR3 in amino acids: CASSQGGGYGTDTQYF. The CDR3 region has the DNA TGCGCCAGCAGCCAAGGCGGGGGGTACGGCACAGATACGCAGTATTTT.

This chain connects TRBV3-1 (or the pseudogene TRBV3-2) to TRBJ1-3, with 9 positions matching TRBD1. Germline V lookup: CDR1 LGHDT, CDR2 YNNKEL (reference sequence). The length of the CDR3 is 15 residues. Trimming removed 4 bases from V and 4 bases from J; junction bases left unmatched: 5. The CDR3 nucleotides are TGTGCCAGCAGCCCCACAGGGGGCGCGGGAAACACCATATATTTT. Protein sequence: CASSPTGGAGNTIYF.

CDR3 bases: TGCGCCAGCAGTTCTTCCTCAGGGCCTCCGAACACTGAAGCTTTCTTT. It codes for CASSSSSGPPNTEAFF. The chain couples TRBV23-1 to TRBJ1-1; TRBD1 is a possible D gene (5 bases). TRBV23-1 is designated an ORF whose function remains uncertain. The V and J ends lost 5 bases and 1 base respectively, with 17 bases between them. There are 16 residues in the CDR3.

The genes are TRBV9 and TRBJ2-1; 11 bases are shared with TRBD2. The CDR3 covers 18 residues. Per the germline V gene, CDR1 is SGDLS and CDR2 is YYNGEE. V trimming: 3 bases; J trimming: 2 bases; junction bases outside the gene matches: 10. CDR3 residues: CASSAPPGSGGAYNEQFF. The CDR3, as DNA: TGTGCCAGCAGCGCCCCCCCGGGTAGCGGGGGGGCCTACAATGAGCAGTTCTTC.

A note on this clone: The same CDR3 also results from other DNA sequences found in this sample. V gene TRBV6-5 combines with J gene TRBJ2-7, with 7 positions matching TRBD2. In germline, CDR1 is MNHEY, CDR2 SVGAGI. The ends lost 7 bases at V and 5 bases at J; junction bases unmatched: 2. The CDR3 is made up of 11 amino acids. CDR3 coding DNA: TGTGCCAGCACCCGGGGGGACGAGCAGTACTTC. Protein sequence: CASTRGDEQYF.

A remark on this clone: Other DNA sequences from this sample encode an identical CDR3 as well. The chain combines TRBV27 with TRBJ1-1; D is perhaps TRBD1 (5 bases). Germline V gives CDR1 MNHEY, CDR2 SMNVEV (reference sequence). This CDR3 is built from 12 residues. V lost 8 bases and J 5 bases, leaving 12 bases between the germline ends. The CDR3 sequence: CASSRGGTEAFF. CDR3 DNA: TGTGCCAGCTCACGGGGGGGAACTGAAGCTTTCTTT.

This sequence joins TRBV6-2 or TRBV6-3 and TRBJ2-7; D is undetermined. This CDR3 has 13 amino acids. Germline loops: CDR1 MNHEY, CDR2 SVGEGT. Trimming took off 5 bases at V and 6 bases at J, with 14 bases between the two ends. The CDR3 sequence is CASSDVADPEQYF. Here the CDR3 DNA reads TGTGCCAGCAGTGACGTTGCGGATCCCGAGCAGTACTTC.

This clone was detected only a few times. The chain combines TRBV9 with TRBJ1-2; D unresolved. Trimming shortened V by 0 bases and J by 3 bases, and 9 bases separated the two germline ends. Per the germline V gene, CDR1 is SGDLS and CDR2 is YYNGEE. This CDR3 region has 14 residues. In DNA form, the CDR3 reads TGTGCCAGCAGCGTAGATCTTGGAGACTATGGCTACACCTTC. Protein sequence: CASSVDLGDYGYTF.

The J gene is TRBJ2-7, the V gene TRBV29-1, with D perhaps TRBD1 (6 bases). The germline gives CDR1 SQVTM, CDR2 ANQGSEA. The CDR3 covers 15 residues. V dropped 5 bases and J dropped 4 bases, with 21 bases sitting between them. The CDR3 coding sequence is TGCAGCGTTCCACGGTCTACCGGACAGTCTTACGAGCAGTACTTC. It is translated as CSVPRSTGQSYEQYF.

This clone was picked up many times. V is TRBV3-1 (or the pseudogene TRBV3-2) and J is TRBJ2-3; D unresolved. V gave up 0 bases and J gave up 3 bases, with 16 bases separating them. This CDR3 contains 17 residues. CDR1 is LGHDT, CDR2 YNNKEL, per germline (reference sequence). CDR3 loop: CASSQDTRRSRTDTQYF. The CDR3 DNA is TGTGCCAGCAGCCAAGACACGCGCAGGTCGCGTACAGATACGCAGTATTTT.

V gene TRBV7-6 combines with J gene TRBJ2-2, with D perhaps TRBD1 (5 bases). Germline V gives CDR1 SGHVS, CDR2 FNYEAQ. The CDR3 covers 15 residues. V was cut by 5 bases and J by 6 bases, with 16 bases left in between. CDR3 protein: CASSGHRPTAGELFF. DNA for the CDR3: TGTGCCAGCAGCGGACACAGACCTACCGCCGGGGAGCTGTTTTTT.

V is TRBV30 and J is TRBJ1-5, with 7 nucleotides matching TRBD1. J lost 1 base, V lost 0 bases, and 3 bases had no gene match. The CDR3 runs to 15 residues. Germline assignment: CDR1 GTSNPN and CDR2 SVGIG (reference sequence). The CDR3 DNA reads as TGTGCCTGGAGTGTGCCCAGGGGGAGCAATCAGCCCCAGCATTTT. The encoded protein is CAWSVPRGSNQPQHF.

J is TRBJ1-5 and V is TRBV25-1; unclear D gene. This CDR3 comprises 14 residues. V gave up 2 bases and J gave up 7 bases, with 12 bases separating them. Germline-derived CDR1 and CDR2 are MGHDK and SYGVNS. In nucleotides, the CDR3 is TGTGCCAGCAGTGAAGCGGGCGCAGGACAGCCCCAGCATTTT. Residues: CASSEAGAGQPQHF.

V gene TRBV19 combines with J gene TRBJ2-1; 8 bases line up with TRBD2. In germline, CDR1 is LNHDA, CDR2 SQIVND (reference sequence). Trimming at V came to 8 bases and at J to 4 bases, leaving 10 bases not matched to a gene. The CDR3 runs 15 residues. DNA for the CDR3: TGTGCCAGTGCCAGGACGGCGGGGGGATACAATGAGCAGTTCTTC. Encoded protein: CASARTAGGYNEQFF.